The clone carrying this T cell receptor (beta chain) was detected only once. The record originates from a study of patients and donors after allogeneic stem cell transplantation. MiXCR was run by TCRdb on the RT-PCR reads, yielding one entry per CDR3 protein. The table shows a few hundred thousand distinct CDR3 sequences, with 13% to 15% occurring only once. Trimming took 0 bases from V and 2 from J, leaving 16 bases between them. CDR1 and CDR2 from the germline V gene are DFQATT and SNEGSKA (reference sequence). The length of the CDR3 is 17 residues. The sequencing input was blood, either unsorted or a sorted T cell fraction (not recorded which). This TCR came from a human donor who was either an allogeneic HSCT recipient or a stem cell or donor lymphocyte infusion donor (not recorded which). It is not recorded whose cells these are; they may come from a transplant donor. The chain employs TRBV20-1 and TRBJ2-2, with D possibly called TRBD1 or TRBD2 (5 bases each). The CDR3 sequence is CSARDSWAGRNTGELFF. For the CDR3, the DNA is TGCAGTGCTAGAGATTCCTGGGCAGGGAGAAACACCGGGGAGCTGTTTTTT.